This entry features one T cell receptor (beta chain) sequence. The antigen is undetermined. The germline CDR1 and CDR2 sequences are DFQATT and SNEGSKA (reference sequence). With 6 bases removed from V and 6 bases from J, the gap between germline ends came to 11 bases. This CDR3 is 11 amino acids long. This specimen belongs to a study of blood T cells in healthy people across ages. A second PCR, run for roughly 7 to 12 cycles, used a sample-barcoded 5' primer plus a J-beta primer mix. The authors tagged each cDNA molecule using a template-switch adaptor with 12 random nucleotides. TCRdb ran MiXCR on the 5' RACE reads and lists one entry per CDR3 protein. The table has some 670,000 distinct CDR3 sequences, roughly half seen once. Study results and limitations: Strong correlation linked observed beta diversity and percent naive T cells.

Sequenced sample: blood. The rearrangement joins TRBV20-1 to TRBJ1-1; D possibly corresponds to TRBD1 (6 bases). This sequence originates from a woman aged 80 or over in good health. The CDR3 here is CSALRGPEAFF. The CDR3 DNA reads TGCAGTGCCCTCAGGGGCCCTGAAGCTTTCTTT.